A selection of T cell receptor beta chains follows, all from one sample in a study of blood T cell repertoires in COVID-19. The method was immunoSEQ multiplex PCR; TCRdb's version includes in-frame clones alone and lacks a portion of them. Of about 240,000 clones in the sample, 88% are singletons; the top ten hold 0.7% to 0.85%. Sequencing was carried out using peripheral blood. These receptors were collected from a woman in her 30s with acute or convalescent COVID-19. The CDR3 runs from the conserved cysteine through the conserved F or W. The order of the fields is D gene, clone size, J gene, V gene, CDR3 protein, CDR3 DNA. The D gene is left open where the match is weak. Clone size, where shown, is once, few, many, or a class for clones that have expanded.

TRBD1 - TRBJ1-5 TRBV5-1 CASSPGQDQPQHF TGCGCCAGCAGCCCGGGACAGGATCAGCCCCAGCATTTT
- - TRBJ2-5 TRBV9 CASSVAGAGETQYF TGTGCCAGCAGCGTAGCGGGAGCGGGAGAGACCCAGTACTTC
- - TRBJ2-1 TRBV5-1 CASSRTSSSYNEQFF TGCGCCAGCAGCCGCACTAGCAGCTCCTACAATGAGCAGTTCTTC
- once TRBJ1-2 TRBV5-1 CASSLVQGHNYGYTF TGCGCCAGCAGCTTGGTGCAGGGTCACAACTATGGCTACACCTTC
TRBD1 few TRBJ1-4 TRBV19 CASSGGTGGHEKLFF TGTGCCAGTAGTGGGGGGACAGGGGGCCATGAAAAACTGTTTTTT
- - TRBJ2-5 TRBV27 CASSAPGTAQYF TGTGCCAGCAGTGCCCCGGGAACGGCCCAGTACTTC
- few TRBJ2-1 TRBV7-9 CASSPHSAGASLGWPFF TGTGCCAGCAGCCCACATAGCGCTGGAGCTTCGTTGGGTTGGCCGTTCTTC
- - TRBJ1-6 TRBV11-2 CASSSRGNNSPLHF TGTGCCAGCAGCTCCAGGGGTAATAATTCACCCCTCCACTTT
- - TRBJ1-1 TRBV5-1 CASSLEGIRYTEAFF TGCGCCAGCAGCTTGGAGGGGATTCGCTACACTGAAGCTTTCTTT
- - TRBJ2-2 TRBV6-2/TRBV6-3 CASSWSPTNTGELFF TGTGCCAGCAGTTGGTCGCCTACGAACACCGGGGAGCTGTTTTTT
TRBD2 - TRBJ2-1 TRBV7-9 CASSLGSLAGVHNEQFF TGTGCCAGCAGCTTAGGAAGCCTAGCGGGAGTCCACAATGAGCAGTTCTTC
- - TRBJ1-3 TRBV6-6 CASSPTGKSSGNTIYF TGTGCCAGCAGTCCGACCGGGAAAAGCTCTGGAAACACCATATATTTT
TRBD1 once TRBJ2-2 TRBV7-3 CASSRTGVVSGELFF TGTGCCAGCAGTAGGACAGGGGTGGTGTCCGGGGAGCTGTTTTTT
- - TRBJ2-2 TRBV2 CASKLANTGELFF TGTGCCAGCAAGCTGGCGAACACCGGGGAGCTGTTTTTT
TRBD2 - TRBJ2-2 TRBV7-7 CASSRSGANTGELFF TGTGCCAGCAGCAGAAGCGGGGCTAACACCGGGGAGCTGTTTTTT
TRBD2 - TRBJ2-2 TRBV25-1 CASSDPGGVTGELFF TGTGCCAGCAGTGACCCCGGGGGGGTGACCGGGGAGCTGTTTTTT
- - TRBJ2-2 TRBV29-1 CSVEHGVRGNTGELFF TGCAGCGTTGAACACGGAGTTAGAGGGAACACCGGGGAGCTGTTTTTT
- - TRBJ2-1 TRBV4-3 CASSLLQGNEQFF TGCGCCAGCAGCCTCTTACAGGGCAATGAGCAGTTCTTC
- - TRBJ1-2 TRBV29-1 CSGLGPGEFGGYTF TGCAGCGGGCTGGGGCCAGGGGAGTTTGGTGGCTACACCTTC
TRBD2 - TRBJ2-7 TRBV19 CASRTVGTSIEQYF TGTGCCAGTAGGACGGTCGGGACTAGTATCGAGCAGTACTTC
- once TRBJ2-6 TRBV6-5 CASSYSSRAGANVLTF TGTGCCAGCAGTTACTCTAGCAGGGCTGGGGCCAACGTCCTGACTTTC
TRBD1 once TRBJ2-7 TRBV27 CASSSYRGGYEQYF TGTGCCAGCAGTTCCTACAGGGGCGGCTACGAGCAGTACTTC
TRBD1 - TRBJ1-1 TRBV24-1 CATSVGGATEAFF TGTGCCACCAGTGTAGGGGGCGCCACTGAAGCTTTCTTT
TRBD2 - TRBJ2-7 TRBV3-1/TRBV3-2 CASSHVRTSGDEQYF TGTGCCAGCAGCCATGTCCGGACTAGCGGAGACGAGCAGTACTTC
- - TRBJ2-7 TRBV6-2/TRBV6-3 CASSFTGDSVWGEQYF TGTGCCAGCAGTTTTACGGGGGACTCCGTATGGGGCGAGCAGTACTTC
- once TRBJ1-1 TRBV6-2/TRBV6-3 CASSYSTGVKAFF TGTGCCAGCAGTTACTCAACAGGAGTAAAAGCTTTCTTT
- - TRBJ2-6 TRBV5-1 CASSLISGGGAGANVLTF TGCGCCAGCAGCCTAATCTCTGGTGGGGGCGCGGGGGCCAACGTCCTGACTTTC
TRBD2 - TRBJ2-3 TRBV25-1 CASSTAGVLYF TGTGCCAGCAGTACAGCGGGAGTTCTGTATTTT
- - TRBJ2-7 TRBV18 CASSPSGGQGAAEQYF TGTGCCAGCTCACCGAGCGGGGGGCAGGGGGCGGCCGAGCAGTACTTC
- - TRBJ2-5 TRBV27 CASSLSAGLETQYF TGTGCCAGCAGTTTATCGGCAGGGCTGGAGACCCAGTACTTC
- few TRBJ2-7 TRBV6-2/TRBV6-3 CASSYRDNSYEQYF TGTGCCAGCAGTTACCGGGACAACTCCTACGAGCAGTACTTC
TRBD1 - TRBJ2-1 TRBV6-6 CASSYGAGTGEQFF TGTGCCAGCAGTTACGGTGCCGGGACAGGTGAGCAGTTCTTC
- - TRBJ2-1 TRBV11-3 CASSSDGRDYNEQFF TGTGCCAGCAGCTCCGACGGGAGAGACTACAATGAGCAGTTCTTC
TRBD2 - TRBJ2-2 TRBV9 CASSVGASGLLMAGELFF TGTGCCAGCAGCGTAGGGGCTAGCGGGCTTCTTATGGCCGGGGAGCTGTTTTTT
- - TRBJ1-4 TRBV6-5 CASSSGQPGSEKLFF TGTGCCAGCAGTTCCGGACAGCCGGGTAGTGAAAAACTGTTTTTT
- - TRBJ1-2 TRBV5-4 CASTSNWEEGYGYTF TGTGCCAGCACCTCGAATTGGGAGGAGGGCTATGGCTACACCTTC
- - TRBJ2-1 TRBV7-9 CASSRFRALRDNEQFF TGTGCCAGCAGCCGATTTAGGGCCTTGCGGGACAATGAGCAGTTCTTC